The next 26 T cell receptor beta chains were all read from a single sample in a study of T cell responses to AZD1222 COVID-19 vaccine. Measured with immunoSEQ multiplex PCR; TCRdb has only the in-frame clones, and not every one. The sample contains more than 100,000 clones, 85% of which appear only once. The sample consisted of peripheral blood, taken 28 days after the second dose of the MenACWY control vaccine. These receptors were collected from an adult who received the MenACWY meningococcal vaccine as a control.

On this clone itself: The identical CDR3 is also encoded by other nucleotide sequences in the sample. The chain joins TRBV9 to TRBJ1-3; D possibly corresponds to TRBD1 (5 bases). CDR1 is SGDLS, CDR2 YYNGEE, per germline. The CDR3 length is 14 residues. V gave up 0 bases and J gave up 2 bases, with 6 bases separating them. The chain's CDR3 is CASSVGQPGNTIYF. CDR3 nucleotides: TGTGCCAGCAGCGTAGGACAGCCTGGAAACACCATATATTTT.

The chain is built from TRBV7-8 and TRBJ1-5; D is possibly TRBD1 (5 bases). This CDR3 comprises 16 residues. The V gene's germline CDR1 is SGHVS and CDR2 FQNEAQ. The germline V and J ends were trimmed by 3 bases and 5 bases, with 17 bases remaining between them. The CDR3 nucleotides are TGTGCCAGCAGCTTTAATAGGAGGGGAAAGCATCAGCCCCAGCATTTT. Translated, it gives CASSFNRRGKHQPQHF.

The gene calls are TRBV18 and TRBJ2-1; D perhaps matches TRBD1 (7 bases). Trimming left V 3 bases short and J 8 bases short, with 17 bases between. The CDR3 extends over 15 amino acids. The germline CDR1 and CDR2 sequences are KGHSH and LQKENI. The DNA of the CDR3 is TGTGCCAGCTCACCGTTCGCAGGGGGAGGAGATGAGCAGTTCTTC. Its protein product is CASSPFAGGGDEQFF.

The rearrangement uses TRBV3-1 (or the pseudogene TRBV3-2) and TRBJ1-1; D may be TRBD1 (6 bases). Per germline, CDR1 LGHDT and CDR2 YNNKEL (reference sequence). This CDR3 contains 15 residues. The V gene lost 2 bases and the J gene lost 2 bases, with 12 bases spanning the gap. CDR3 in amino acids: CASSQLRGANTEAFF. CDR3 sequence (DNA): TGTGCCAGCAGCCAATTAAGGGGGGCTAACACTGAAGCTTTCTTT.

The chain joins TRBV28 to TRBJ1-3, with D perhaps matching TRBD1 (5 bases). Germline V CDR1 and CDR2: MDHEN, SYDVKM. This CDR3 spans 17 amino acids. The V end was cut by 7 bases, the J end by 2 bases, with 21 bases between. This CDR3 is CASNPGGPTGAGNTIYF. As DNA, the CDR3 is TGTGCCAGCAATCCCGGGGGTCCGACCGGCGCTGGAAACACCATATATTTT.

The V gene is TRBV11-1, the J gene TRBJ2-1; TRBD2 agrees at 9 bases. Germline V CDR1 and CDR2: SGHAT, FQDESV (reference sequence). With V trimmed by 2 bases and J by 4 bases, 3 bases remained unmatched. This CDR3 region has 15 residues. The CDR3 nucleotides are TGTGCCAGCAGCTTACTAGCGGGAAGGTACAATGAGCAGTTCTTC. Translating gives CASSLLAGRYNEQFF.

This clone was seen only once. DNA for the CDR3: TGCAGCGCCGTTGGGACAGGGCGCGAGCAGTACGTC. It encodes CSAVGTGREQYV. The gene calls are TRBV29-1 and TRBJ2-7; 9 bases align to TRBD1. V lost 7 bases to trimming and J lost 6 bases; unmatched junction nucleotides: 7. CDR1 and CDR2 (germline): SQVTM, ANQGSEA. This CDR3 is 12 amino acids long.

The gene calls are TRBV11-2 and TRBJ2-1; 13 positions match TRBD2. V shed 5 bases and J 8 bases; nucleotides not matched to a gene: 9. The CDR3 has 16 residues. Germline values: CDR1 SGHAT, CDR2 FQNNGV. DNA for the CDR3: TGTGCCAGCAGCCCTCGGACTAGCGGGAGAGGTGATGAGCAGTTCTTC. Its translation is CASSPRTSGRGDEQFF.

The sample holds one count of this clone. The chain has TRBV18 and TRBJ1-2; D is unresolved. Trimming shortened V by 8 bases and J by 3 bases, and 13 bases separated the two germline ends. Germline CDR1 reads KGHSH; CDR2 reads LQKENI. The CDR3 is 13 residues long. The CDR3 DNA sequence: TGTGCCAGCCCAGAGGCGGGTCACTATGGCTACACCTTC. Translation: CASPEAGHYGYTF.

The chain couples TRBV11-2 to TRBJ1-2, with 8 bases lining up with TRBD1. The germline CDR1 and CDR2 sequences are SGHAT and FQNNGV. This CDR3 spans 15 amino acids. V was pared by 4 bases and J by 8 bases, with 12 bases of the junction left unmatched. The CDR3 protein is CASSSTGTGLLGYTF. The CDR3 DNA follows: TGTGCCAGCAGCTCAACCGGGACAGGACTTTTGGGCTACACCTTC.

V is TRBV2 and J is TRBJ2-7; a weak D match, TRBD1 (6 bases). In germline, CDR1 is SNHLY, CDR2 FYNNEI. The CDR3 totals 13 residues. The V gene lost 4 bases and the J gene lost 3 bases, with 10 bases spanning the gap. In DNA, the CDR3 is TGTGCCAGCAGTGCAGGCAGGGGCTACGAGCAGTACTTC. Translated: CASSAGRGYEQYF.

This clone appeared once. This sequence joins TRBV19 and TRBJ2-3, with D perhaps matching TRBD1 (6 bases). The CDR3 runs 14 residues. Germline-derived CDR1 and CDR2 are LNHDA and SQIVND (reference sequence). V was clipped by 5 bases and J by 1 base, with 10 bases between them. CDR3: CASSLAGGTDTQYF. As DNA, the CDR3 is TGTGCCAGTAGTCTGGCAGGGGGCACAGATACGCAGTATTTT.

The chain couples TRBV19 to TRBJ1-2; maybe TRBD1 (5 bases). Trimming took 6 bases from V and 3 from J, leaving 17 bases between them. This CDR3 contains 15 residues. Germline loops: CDR1 LNHDA, CDR2 SQIVND (reference sequence). The CDR3, as DNA: TGTGCCAGTAGGGGGGAGGTGCCCCGCCACTATGGCTACACCTTC. It translates to CASRGEVPRHYGYTF.

This chain links TRBV7-6 with TRBJ2-5; D possibly matches TRBD1 or TRBD2 (5 bases each). Trimming removed 5 bases at V and 5 bases at J, with 15 bases between. This CDR3 has 14 residues. Germline CDR1 reads SGHVS; CDR2 reads FNYEAQ. Written as DNA, the CDR3 is TGTGCCAGCAGCCCAACCCCTTGGGGGGAGACCCAGTACTTC. This gives the protein CASSPTPWGETQYF. Together with reference TRBV7-6 and TRBJ2-5, the CDR3 gives the full variable domain: GAGVSQSPRYKVTKRGQDVALRCDPISGHVSLYWYRQALGQGPEFLTYFNYEAQQDKSGLPNDRFSAERPEGSISTLTIQRTEQRDSAMYRCASSPTPWGETQYFGPGTRLLVL.

The rearrangement uses TRBV5-1 and TRBJ2-7; 8 bases are shared with TRBD2. From germline, CDR1 is SGHRS and CDR2 YFSETQ. V shed 5 bases and J 4 bases; nucleotides not matched to a gene: 14. This CDR3 is 16 amino acids long. Here the CDR3 reads CASSPYLSGSAYEQYF. CDR3 nucleotide sequence: TGCGCCAGCAGTCCCTATTTGAGCGGGAGCGCGTACGAGCAGTACTTC.

This rearrangement joins TRBV11-2 to TRBJ1-2, with D maybe TRBD1 (5 bases). The CDR3 is 14 amino acids. V dropped 5 bases and J dropped 6 bases, with 16 bases sitting between them. In germline, CDR1 is SGHAT, CDR2 FQNNGV. This CDR3 is CASSRPPGDHGYTF. The CDR3 region has the DNA TGTGCCAGCAGCCGACCCCCGGGGGACCATGGCTACACCTTC. The complete variable domain, with remaining parts taken from reference TRBV11-2 and TRBJ1-2, reads EAGVAQSPRYKIIEKRQSVAFWCNPISGHATLYWYQQILGQGPKLLIQFQNNGVVDDSQLPKDRFSAERLKGVDSTLKIQPAKLEDSAVYLCASSRPPGDHGYTFGSGTRLTVV.

This rearrangement joins TRBV29-1 to TRBJ1-6; the D is unclear. The CDR3 spans 13 residues. V lost 8 bases and J lost 8, with 16 bases in between. Germline V gene data show CDR1 as SQVTM and CDR2 as ANQGSEA. The chain's CDR3 is CSPINTYDSPLHF. In nucleotides, the CDR3 is TGCAGCCCGATCAACACGTACGATTCACCCCTCCACTTT.

V usage is TRBV4-2 and J usage is TRBJ2-1; possibly TRBD2 for D (6 bases). Trimming cost V 4 bases and J 8 bases, with 18 bases left between them. Germline V gene data show CDR1 as LGHNA and CDR2 as YNFKEQ. CDR3 length: 15 amino acids. The CDR3 loop reads CASSPGRDWEDEQFF. The CDR3 region has the DNA TGTGCCAGCAGCCCCGGCAGGGACTGGGAAGATGAGCAGTTCTTC.

The chain recombines TRBV10-3 with TRBJ2-2; a weak D match, TRBD1 (6 bases). Trimming shortened V by 0 bases and J by 7 bases, and 12 bases separated the two germline ends. Germline values: CDR1 ENHRY, CDR2 SYGVKD. There are 15 residues in the CDR3. The CDR3 DNA is TGTGCCATCAGTGAGTCGAACAGGGCGCACGGGGAGCTGTTTTTT. Translating gives CAISESNRAHGELFF.

The gene calls are TRBV6-1 and TRBJ2-1, with TRBD2 as a possible D gene (6 bases). Trimming took 1 base from V and 5 from J, leaving 12 bases between them. CDR3 size: 15 residues. Germline loops: CDR1 MNHNS, CDR2 SASEGT. The CDR3 region has the DNA TGTGCCAGCAGTGAAGGGGCCGGGAGTCACAATGAGCAGTTCTTC. Amino acid sequence: CASSEGAGSHNEQFF.

The chain links TRBV11-2 to TRBJ2-1; TRBD1 might be the D (6 bases). Deletions cut 5 bases from V and 7 bases from J, with 21 bases between. The CDR3 totals 16 residues. The germline gives CDR1 SGHAT, CDR2 FQNNGV. The CDR3 reads CASSPDGRGPINEQFF. CDR3 coding DNA: TGTGCCAGCAGCCCAGACGGCAGGGGTCCGATTAATGAGCAGTTCTTC.

The rearrangement links TRBV6-5 to TRBJ1-5; D is ambiguous. V was shortened by 10 bases and J by 7 bases, with 8 bases between the two germline ends. This CDR3 has 10 residues. From germline, CDR1 is MNHEY and CDR2 SVGAGI. The CDR3: CAITGQPQHF. Here the CDR3 DNA reads TGTGCCATCACCGGGCAGCCCCAGCATTTT.

V gene TRBV5-1 combines with J gene TRBJ2-5; the D gene is possibly TRBD1 (6 bases). Germline V gives CDR1 SGHRS, CDR2 YFSETQ. V lost 0 bases and J lost 5, with 14 bases in between. The CDR3 runs 15 residues. CDR3: CASSLGTGLSETQYF. For the CDR3, the DNA is TGCGCCAGCAGCTTGGGTACAGGGTTGTCGGAGACCCAGTACTTC.

The chain combines TRBV19 with TRBJ1-1; tentative D call: TRBD1 (6 bases). The CDR3 is made up of 17 amino acids. The germline V gene has CDR1 LNHDA and CDR2 SQIVND (reference sequence). The V and J ends lost 7 bases and 5 bases respectively, with 26 bases between them. The CDR3 DNA reads TGTGCCAGTACCCCCCGGGAGTGGGGGAGGGGGGATACTGAAGCTTTCTTT. This codes for CASTPREWGRGDTEAFF. The full variable domain, with the rest looked up from reference TRBV19 and TRBJ1-1, is DGGITQSPKYLFRKEGQNVTLSCEQNLNHDAMYWYRQDPGQGLRLIYYSQIVNDFQKGDIAEGYSVSREKKESFPLTVTSAQKNPTAFYLCASTPREWGRGDTEAFFGQGTRLTVV.

The rearrangement joins TRBV2 to TRBJ1-6; a possible D gene is TRBD1 (5 bases). V was trimmed by 6 bases and J by 7 bases, leaving 19 bases between them. The CDR3 length is 16 residues. Germline CDR1 reads SNHLY; CDR2 reads FYNNEI. The DNA for the CDR3 is TGTGCCAGCAGCCCAACAGGATTGGGAGGGAATTCACCCCTCCACTTT. Translated: CASSPTGLGGNSPLHF.

The V gene is TRBV27, the J gene TRBJ2-7, with 13 positions matching TRBD2. The CDR3 has 16 residues. Germline assignment: CDR1 MNHEY and CDR2 SMNVEV (reference sequence). V dropped 1 base and J dropped 1; count of bases not matched to a gene: 1. DNA of the CDR3: TGTGCCAGCAGTTTATTACTAGCGGGAGGGTCCTACGAGCAGTACTTC. Translated, it gives CASSLLLAGGSYEQYF.